This entry lists 5 T cell receptor beta chains sequenced from one sample in a study of technical replicates of blood from a few donors. Assay used: immunoSEQ multiplex PCR; TCRdb lists only in-frame clones, some missing. This table holds over 10,000 clones, 93% found once. Sequenced: PBMCs. Receptor source: a human donor in good health.

The rearrangement uses TRBV7-3 and TRBJ2-3, with TRBD2 identical over 7 bases. The CDR3 extends over 15 amino acids. Germline CDR1 SGHTA, CDR2 FQGTGA. V gave up 4 bases and J gave up 0 bases; unmatched junction bases: 4. This chain's CDR3 is CASSSTAGSTDTQYF. The CDR3 coding sequence is TGTGCCAGCAGCTCGACAGCGGGAAGCACAGATACGCAGTATTTT.

The chain carries TRBV11-3 and TRBJ2-5, with 8 nucleotides matching TRBD2. V gave up 5 bases and J gave up 4 bases; unmatched junction bases: 6. The CDR3 extends over 14 amino acids. Looked up from germline, CDR1 is SGHNT and CDR2 is YENEEA. This CDR3 is CASSRGGQGETQYF. CDR3 DNA sequence: TGTGCCAGCAGCCGCGGGGGGCAGGGAGAGACCCAGTACTTC.

The chain is built from TRBV15 and TRBJ1-5; TRBD1 matches at 7 bases. The germline CDR1 and CDR2 sequences are LNHNV and YYDKDF (reference sequence). CDR3 length equals 16 residues. The junction had 11 bases not matched to a gene; V was cut back by 6 bases and J by 3 bases. CDR3 sequence reads: CATSETGARDNQPQHF. Here the CDR3 DNA reads TGTGCCACCAGTGAAACAGGGGCTAGGGACAATCAGCCCCAGCATTTT.

The chain combines TRBV5-1 with TRBJ2-1, with TRBD2 matching over 16 bases. This CDR3 spans 17 amino acids. CDR1 is SGHRS, CDR2 YFSETQ, per germline. The V gene end was trimmed by 3 bases and the J gene end by 6 bases; junction bases not matched to a gene: 6. The CDR3 nucleotides are TGCGCCAGCAGCTCGGGGACTAGCGGGAGGGCCATCAATGAGCAGTTCTTC. Its translation is CASSSGTSGRAINEQFF.

The rearrangement links TRBV5-1 to TRBJ1-1; D uncertain. V was trimmed by 0 bases and J by 5 bases, leaving 11 bases between them. Germline V gene data show CDR1 as SGHRS and CDR2 as YFSETQ. This CDR3 contains 14 residues. The CDR3 DNA reads TGCGCCAGCAGCTTGGACTTATTTAAGACTGAAGCTTTCTTT. Amino acids: CASSLDLFKTEAFF.